What follows are 21 T cell receptor beta chains derived from one specimen sequenced in a study of cytomegalovirus exposure and HLA in healthy donors (dated by TCRdb to about 2017). To prepare the library, the immunoSEQ multiplex PCR assay was applied. The multiplex PCR relied on a mix of 60 forward primers for TCR Vbeta segments and 13 reverse primers for TCR Jbeta segments. TCRdb's version of the immuneACCESS table is confined to in-frame rearrangements and falls short of the full clone set. An unresolved V gene accounts for under half of the shortfall where checked; the remainder is of unknown origin. The sample has more than 100,000 clones on record, around 76% of them singletons. The top ten clonotypes cover under 13% of the sample. Sequencing was done on a sample of PBMCs. These receptors came from a young woman in good health and CMV-seropositive.

A single count supports this clone. V usage is TRBV27 and J usage is TRBJ1-3; TRBD1 matches 8 bases. This CDR3 region has 16 residues. The J segment lost 6 bases and the V segment lost 0 bases, leaving 7 bases of the junction unmatched. CDR1 MNHEY and CDR2 SMNVEV come from the germline V gene (reference sequence). The CDR3 loop reads CASSLSFRGRKNTIYF. CDR3 DNA: TGTGCCAGCAGTTTATCATTCAGGGGGCGCAAAAACACCATATATTTT.

This rearrangement joins TRBV4-3 to TRBJ2-5; TRBD1 agrees at 7 bases. The DNA end lines up better with TRBJ2-7; the J call may be wrong. The CDR3 loop spans 15 amino acids. Germline V CDR1 and CDR2: LGHNA, YSLEER. As DNA, the CDR3 is TGCGCCAGCAGCCAAGGGCAGGGGGTCCCCTACGAGCAGTACTTC. Protein sequence: CASSQGQGVPYEQYF.

The rearrangement links TRBV14 to TRBJ1-1, with 11 bases lining up with TRBD1. The CDR3 is 18 amino acids. J gave up 0 bases and V 0 bases, and 6 bases lay outside the gene matches. Germline V gives CDR1 SGHDN, CDR2 FVKESK. Written as DNA, the CDR3 is TGTGCCAGCAGCCAAGACTTCTGGACAGGGGGCCTGAACACTGAAGCTTTCTTT. Protein: CASSQDFWTGGLNTEAFF.

The V gene is TRBV4-3, the J gene TRBJ2-3; D gene uncertain. Germline values: CDR1 LGHNA, CDR2 YSLEER. Trimming pared 1 base from V and 2 bases from J, leaving 10 bases between. This CDR3 contains 15 residues. The CDR3 here is CASSQGKEYTDTQYF. The CDR3, as DNA: TGCGCCAGCAGCCAAGGGAAGGAGTACACAGATACGCAGTATTTT.

J is TRBJ2-7 and V is TRBV29-1; possibly TRBD2 for D (6 bases). Trimming removed 3 bases from V and 6 bases from J, with 12 bases in between. Germline CDR1 is SQVTM and CDR2 is ANQGSEA. The CDR3 spans 12 residues. The CDR3 DNA follows: TGCAGCGTTGACAAGGAGGGCGGCGAGCAGTACTTC. This translates into CSVDKEGGEQYF.

The chain joins TRBV11-3 to TRBJ2-1, with TRBD2 matching 7 bases. The CDR3 contains 16 residues. V was pared by 4 bases and J by 6 bases, with 12 bases of the junction left unmatched. Germline V gene sequence: CDR1 SGHNT, CDR2 YENEEA. The CDR3 sequence is CASSSDRGGPPNEQFF. DNA of the CDR3: TGTGCCAGCAGCTCTGACCGCGGGGGACCTCCCAATGAGCAGTTCTTC.

This clone was counted between two and nine times. V and J are TRBV29-1 and TRBJ1-5, with 9 nucleotides matching TRBD1. CDR3 length: 17 residues. The V segment lost 4 bases and the J segment 2 bases; nucleotides outside the gene matches: 12. Germline V lookup: CDR1 SQVTM, CDR2 ANQGSEA. The chain's CDR3 is CSVGGTGSDWRNQPQHF. CDR3 sequence (DNA): TGCAGCGTTGGAGGGACAGGGAGTGATTGGCGCAATCAGCCCCAGCATTTT.

The rearrangement links TRBV25-1 to TRBJ2-2, with D uncertain. Trimming left V 8 bases short and J 7 bases short, with 5 bases between. This CDR3 spans 10 amino acids. Germline values: CDR1 MGHDK, CDR2 SYGVNS. The CDR3 sequence: CASGDGELFF. CDR3 bases: TGTGCCAGCGGAGACGGGGAGCTGTTTTTT.

The chain uses TRBV19 and TRBJ1-1; D is undetermined. Deletions cut 7 bases from V and 3 bases from J, with 12 bases between. From germline, CDR1 is LNHDA and CDR2 SQIVND (reference sequence). The CDR3 runs 13 residues. The CDR3 coding sequence is TGTGCCAGTAAAGTCCTGAGTGACACTGAAGCTTTCTTT. Its protein is CASKVLSDTEAFF. Combining the CDR3 with reference TRBV19 and TRBJ1-1 gives the whole variable domain DGGITQSPKYLFRKEGQNVTLSCEQNLNHDAMYWYRQDPGQGLRLIYYSQIVNDFQKGDIAEGYSVSREKKESFPLTVTSAQKNPTAFYLCASKVLSDTEAFFGQGTRLTVV.

V is TRBV5-1 and J is TRBJ2-1, with D perhaps matching TRBD2 (6 bases). This CDR3 comprises 16 residues. Germline CDR1 is SGHRS and CDR2 is YFSETQ. Trimming pared 3 bases from V and 2 bases from J, leaving 15 bases between. CDR3 coding DNA: TGCGCCAGCAGCTGGGGTGTTAGCGGCACCTACAATGAGCAGTTCTTC. Translated: CASSWGVSGTYNEQFF.

This chain joins TRBV5-1 and TRBJ2-1, with D perhaps matching TRBD1 (6 bases). CDR1 and CDR2 (germline): SGHRS, YFSETQ. The CDR3 runs to 13 residues. V was trimmed by 4 bases and J by 6 bases, leaving 11 bases between them. In DNA form, the CDR3 reads TGCGCCAGCAGCAGGACAGTGGGCAATGAGCAGTTCTTC. Its protein product is CASSRTVGNEQFF.

This chain joins TRBV28 and TRBJ1-4, with D possibly matching TRBD1 (5 bases). The CDR3 runs to 14 residues. CDR1 is MDHEN and CDR2 is SYDVKM in the germline V gene. Between the trimmed V and J ends, which lost 6 bases and 8 bases, there was a span of 16 bases. CDR3 DNA sequence: TGTGCCAGCAGACATCAGGGCGGTAAGGAAAAACTGTTTTTT. Protein: CASRHQGGKEKLFF.

The chain has TRBV10-1 and TRBJ1-3; D is perhaps TRBD1 (5 bases). Per the germline V gene, CDR1 is WNHNN and CDR2 is SYGVQD (reference sequence). This CDR3 contains 15 residues. V was trimmed by 0 bases and J by 2 bases, leaving 8 bases between them. CDR3 sequence: CASSESRGTGNTIYF. The CDR3 bases are TGCGCCAGCAGTGAGTCGCGGGGCACTGGAAACACCATATATTTT.

The chain recombines TRBV2 with TRBJ1-1; the D gene is possibly TRBD1 (5 bases). This CDR3 spans 11 amino acids. CDR1 is SNHLY, CDR2 FYNNEI, per germline. The V end was cut by 7 bases, the J end by 13 bases, with 16 bases between. CDR3 sequence reads: CASKGQVLVFF. The DNA of the CDR3 is TGTGCCAGCAAGGGGCAGGTGTTGGTTTTCTTT.

The V and J genes are TRBV9 and TRBJ2-2; D might be TRBD2 (6 bases). The germline gives CDR1 SGDLS, CDR2 YYNGEE. V lost 0 bases and J lost 0, with 9 bases in between. CDR3 length: 16 amino acids. CDR3 bases: TGTGCCAGCAGCGTAGACGCGGGAACGAACACCGGGGAGCTGTTTTTT. Its translation is CASSVDAGTNTGELFF.

V and J are TRBV10-2 and TRBJ2-1; the match to TRBD2 covers 7 bases. The trim removed 3 bases at V and 7 bases at J, leaving 18 bases unmatched. The CDR3 runs to 18 residues. Germline V gene lookup returns CDR1 WSHSY and CDR2 SAAADI. This chain's CDR3 is CASSDPTFGGFSNNEQFF. CDR3 sequence (DNA): TGCGCCAGCAGTGACCCCACTTTCGGGGGGTTTTCCAATAATGAGCAGTTCTTC.

This chain links TRBV14 with TRBJ1-6; 8 nucleotides align to TRBD1. Germline trimming cut 5 bases from V and 4 bases from J; bases unmatched to any gene: 1. There are 14 residues in the CDR3. CDR1 and CDR2 (germline): SGHDN, FVKESK. The CDR3 loop reads CASSWTGYNSPLHF. The DNA of the CDR3 is TGTGCCAGCAGCTGGACAGGGTATAATTCACCCCTCCACTTT.

This clone occurred a few times. The genes are TRBV28 and TRBJ2-1, with 15 bases that match TRBD2. The germline CDR1 and CDR2 sequences are MDHEN and SYDVKM. V lost 8 bases and J lost 9; bases outside the gene matches: 8. This CDR3 is 15 amino acids long. The CDR3 protein is CASSKGGLAGGEQFF. The DNA for the CDR3 is TGTGCCAGCTCTAAAGGGGGACTAGCGGGAGGTGAGCAGTTCTTC.

The chain is built from TRBV18 and TRBJ2-7, with a possible D match to TRBD2 (6 bases). The CDR3 has 13 amino acids. Trimming took off 2 bases at V and 6 bases at J, with 11 bases between the two ends. Per the germline V gene, CDR1 is KGHSH and CDR2 is LQKENI. This chain's CDR3 is CASSPEGRSEQYF. DNA for the CDR3: TGTGCCAGCTCACCAGAGGGGAGGTCCGAGCAGTACTTC.

The chain recombines TRBV29-1 with TRBJ2-1; 9 nucleotides align to TRBD2. The CDR3 extends over 13 amino acids. Germline values: CDR1 SQVTM, CDR2 ANQGSEA. With V trimmed by 3 bases and J by 8 bases, 5 bases remained unmatched. The CDR3 DNA reads TGCAGCGTTGATGTAGCGGGAGTGTATGAGCAGTTCTTC. This encodes CSVDVAGVYEQFF.

The CDR3 is CASRLAHTPAGVDTEAFF. For the CDR3, the DNA is TGTGCAAGTCGCTTAGCGCACACCCCCGCAGGGGTGGACACTGAAGCTTTCTTT. The chain employs TRBV12-2 and TRBJ1-1; TRBD1, the D gene given by the table, was not confirmed from the DNA. TRBV12-2 is tagged as a pseudogene. The CDR3 sequence is 18 residues long.